This T cell receptor (beta chain) was identified during a study of T cell repertoires in cytomegalovirus infection. Study-level background: Public TCR beta signature analysis indicated the presence of both CMV infection and matching HLA type.

TCRdb recomputed calls from the reads with MiXCR, one row per CDR3 protein. The repertoire holds about 740,000 distinct CDR3 sequences, 35% to 45% seen once, with 2.8% in the top ten. Deletions cut 6 bases from V and 5 bases from J, with 26 bases between. This CDR3 has 17 residues. This TCR was sampled from a human donor in good health (CMV status not recorded). Some clones in this sample may be carry-over from other donors' samples. This chain links TRBV12-3 or TRBV12-4 with TRBJ2-7; D gene unclear. Specimen: PBMCs. CDR3 bases: TGTGCCAGCAGCCCCGTGTTCCCGGGTACTGGGCGGAACGAGCAGTACTTC. As protein: CASSPVFPGTGRNEQYF.